The 16 T cell receptor beta chains presented below share a single source sample, sequenced in a study of blood T cell repertoires in COVID-19. Sequencing was performed with immunoSEQ multiplex PCR; in TCRdb, only in-frame clones are kept and a portion is missing. The profile shows about 21,000 clones, roughly 80% of them singletons. The sequenced sample was peripheral blood. Source of these receptors: a human donor in a cohort sampled during active COVID-19.

The chain joins TRBV11-2 to TRBJ2-7, with a weak D call TRBD1 (6 bases). There are 14 residues in the CDR3. V shed 4 bases and J shed 4 bases, with 14 bases lying between them. CDR1 SGHAT and CDR2 FQNNGV come from the germline V gene. The CDR3 spells CASSSYPDRYEQYF. The CDR3 bases are TGTGCCAGCAGCTCCTATCCGGACAGATACGAGCAGTACTTC. Together with reference TRBV11-2 and TRBJ2-7, the CDR3 gives the full variable domain: EAGVAQSPRYKIIEKRQSVAFWCNPISGHATLYWYQQILGQGPKLLIQFQNNGVVDDSQLPKDRFSAERLKGVDSTLKIQPAKLEDSAVYLCASSSYPDRYEQYFGPGTRLTVT.

The chain is built from TRBV3-1 (or the pseudogene TRBV3-2) and TRBJ2-7, with 10 bases lining up with TRBD1. Germline CDR1 LGHDT, CDR2 YNNKEL (reference sequence). V gave up 5 bases and J gave up 3 bases; unmatched junction bases: 4. The CDR3 has 14 residues. The CDR3 DNA reads as TGTGCCAGCAGCTACCGGGACAGGGGCTACGAGCAGTACTTC. Protein: CASSYRDRGYEQYF.

The chain carries TRBV11-3 and TRBJ2-7; D is uncertain. The length of the CDR3 is 14 residues. Germline CDR1 and CDR2: SGHNT and YENEEA. Trimming pared 5 bases from V and 0 bases from J, leaving 11 bases between. The DNA for the CDR3 is TGTGCCAGCAGCCTCCTGACATACTCCTACGAGCAGTACTTC. Residues: CASSLLTYSYEQYF.

V is TRBV5-6 and J is TRBJ2-1, with D maybe TRBD2 (5 bases). From germline, CDR1 is SGHDT and CDR2 YYEEEE. V was pared by 1 base and J by 9 bases, with 14 bases between. This CDR3 comprises 14 residues. This chain's CDR3 is CASSLPARGTEQFF. The CDR3 DNA reads as TGTGCCAGCAGCTTGCCCGCTCGGGGAACTGAGCAGTTCTTC.

The chain couples TRBV20-1 to TRBJ2-3, with TRBD2 as a possible D gene (5 bases). Trimming stripped 3 bases from V and 2 bases from J, with 9 bases between. This CDR3 region has 13 residues. Germline CDR1 reads DFQATT; CDR2 reads SNEGSKA (reference sequence). CDR3 loop: CSASKAVTDTQYF. The CDR3 region has the DNA TGCAGTGCTAGTAAAGCGGTCACAGATACGCAGTATTTT.

This chain uses TRBV5-6 with TRBJ2-1; TRBD2 matches 10 bases. After removal of 2 bases from V and 10 bases from J, the junction contained 6 bases not matched to a gene. The CDR3 runs to 14 residues. Germline V gene lookup returns CDR1 SGHDT and CDR2 YYEEEE. The CDR3 loop reads CASSFMSGLAEQFF. For the CDR3, the DNA is TGTGCCAGCAGCTTTATGTCGGGACTAGCGGAGCAGTTCTTC.

The chain uses TRBV7-9 and TRBJ1-4; D not resolved. CDR1 is SEHNR, CDR2 FQNEAQ, per germline (reference sequence). The length of the CDR3 is 12 residues. Trimming cost V 5 bases and J 8 bases, with 9 bases left between them. CDR3: CASSPLDEKLFF. CDR3 nucleotide sequence: TGTGCCAGCAGCCCTCTAGACGAAAAACTGTTTTTT.

The chain couples TRBV15 to TRBJ1-1; tentative D call: TRBD1 (6 bases). CDR1 LNHNV and CDR2 YYDKDF come from the germline V gene (reference sequence). With 3 bases removed from V and 3 bases from J, the gap between germline ends came to 14 bases. The CDR3 spans 15 residues. CDR3 bases: TGTGCCACCAGCAGGACAGGAGGAAGTGACACTGAAGCTTTCTTT. It is translated as CATSRTGGSDTEAFF.

The rearrangement uses TRBV27 and TRBJ1-2, with D possibly matching TRBD1 (5 bases). This CDR3 contains 13 residues. Between the trimmed V and J ends, which lost 5 bases and 8 bases, there was a span of 15 bases. CDR1 and CDR2 (germline): MNHEY, SMNVEV (reference sequence). CDR3 DNA: TGTGCCAGCAGTCCAGGACCACAGGCGGGCTACACCTTC. It specifies CASSPGPQAGYTF.

This chain connects TRBV5-6 to TRBJ2-3; unclear D gene. This CDR3 is built from 12 residues. Germline V gene sequence: CDR1 SGHDT, CDR2 YYEEEE. With 1 base removed from V and 3 bases from J, the gap between germline ends came to 3 bases. CDR3 protein: CASSLITDTQYF. In DNA, the CDR3 is TGTGCCAGCAGCTTGATAACAGATACGCAGTATTTT.

This clone showed up just a few times. CDR3 sequence: CASKIVRDADEKLFF. The CDR3 region has the DNA TGCGCCAGCAAAATAGTGCGGGACGCGGATGAAAAACTGTTTTTT. This chain connects TRBV10-1 to TRBJ1-4; tentative D call: TRBD1 (5 bases). Germline CDR1 and CDR2: WNHNN and SYGVQD (reference sequence). This CDR3 spans 15 amino acids. The V end lost 7 bases, the J end lost 6 bases, and 18 bases lay between the germline ends.

The chain is built from TRBV11-3 and TRBJ2-5; the D gene is possibly TRBD1 (6 bases). In germline, CDR1 is SGHNT, CDR2 YENEEA. This CDR3 contains 12 residues. The germline V and J ends were trimmed by 10 bases and 5 bases, with 14 bases remaining between them. CDR3 sequence reads: CATQGQFETQYF. The CDR3 DNA reads as TGTGCCACTCAGGGGCAGTTCGAGACCCAGTACTTC. The full variable domain, completed using reference TRBV11-3 and TRBJ2-5, is EAGVVQSPRYKIIEKKQPVAFWCNPISGHNTLYWYLQNLGQGPELLIRYENEEAVDDSQLPKDRFSAERLKGVDSTLKIQPAELGDSAVYLCATQGQFETQYFGPGTRLLVL.

This clone was counted only a few times. V gene TRBV27 combines with J gene TRBJ1-6; 7 nucleotides agree with TRBD1. This CDR3 spans 14 amino acids. After removal of 5 bases from V and 14 bases from J, the junction contained 12 bases not matched to a gene. Germline values: CDR1 MNHEY, CDR2 SMNVEV (reference sequence). The DNA for the CDR3 is TGTGCCAGCAGTCCAGCCAACAGGGGTGGATCCCTCCACTTT. It yields the protein CASSPANRGGSLHF.

V gene TRBV10-3 combines with J gene TRBJ2-7; D is ambiguous. This CDR3 is built from 16 residues. V was trimmed by 1 base and J by 0 bases, leaving 13 bases between them. Germline V gene sequence: CDR1 ENHRY, CDR2 SYGVKD. The CDR3 reads CAISELSAGPSYEQYF. The CDR3 bases are TGTGCCATCAGTGAGTTATCGGCAGGCCCCTCCTACGAGCAGTACTTC.

This clone has a handful of counts. The rearrangement joins TRBV4-1 to TRBJ2-7; a weak D match, TRBD1 (6 bases). V shed 1 base and J shed 5 bases, with 9 bases lying between them. Per germline, CDR1 MGHRA and CDR2 YSYEKL. The CDR3 runs 13 residues. In DNA form, the CDR3 reads TGCGCCAGCAGCCAAGGGGGACACGACGAGCAGTACTTC. Amino acids: CASSQGGHDEQYF.

This rearrangement joins TRBV10-3 to TRBJ2-1; 9 bases are a match to TRBD2. The germline V gene encodes CDR1 ENHRY and CDR2 SYGVKD. The CDR3 has 16 amino acids. J was trimmed by 1 base and V by 2 bases; bases with no gene match: 3. The CDR3 DNA is TGTGCCATCAGTGAGAATAGCGGGGGATCCTACAATGAGCAGTTCTTC. It is translated as CAISENSGGSYNEQFF.